This is a list of T cell receptor beta chains from one sample in a study of T-cell memory formation after mild COVID-19. TCRdb analysed the 5' RACE reads with MiXCR anew, one entry per CDR3 protein. Altogether roughly 580,000 distinct CDR3 sequences are present, about 20% being singletons, with the ten largest covering about 12%. Material: PBMCs or a T cell subset sorted from them (not recorded which). The receptors here all came from an adult woman who had mild COVID-19 (a few samples of this study predate the infection). Cell type and time point are not known. Both conserved end residues are part of each CDR3. The order of the fields is D gene, clone size, V gene, J gene, CDR3 protein, CDR3 DNA. D genes are given only for firm matches. Where a row states a size, it is once, few, many or the class of an expanded clone; other rows omit it.

>TRBD2|.|TRBV9|TRBJ2-5
CASSVALAGLLETQYF
TGTGCCAGCAGCGTAGCGCTAGCGGGGCTCCTAGAGACCCAGTACTTC
>TRBD1|.|TRBV20-1|TRBJ1-2
CSARDRQGADYGYTF
TGCAGTGCTAGAGATAGACAGGGGGCCGACTATGGCTACACCTTC
>TRBD2|.|TRBV5-4|TRBJ2-5
CASSLTSVDPLQETQYF
TGTGCCAGCAGCTTGACTAGCGTCGATCCACTCCAAGAGACCCAGTACTTC
>TRBD2|.|TRBV15|TRBJ2-1
CATSREATSGTYNEQFF
TGTGCCACCAGCAGAGAAGCAACAAGCGGGACCTACAATGAGCAGTTCTTC
>.|.|TRBV7-9|TRBJ2-6
CASSLSSWREAGANVLTF
TGTGCCAGCAGCTTATCGTCTTGGAGGGAGGCTGGGGCCAACGTCCTGACTTTC
>.|.|TRBV7-2|TRBJ1-1
CASSLILRTTEAFF
TGTGCCAGCAGCTTAATACTGAGGACCACTGAAGCTTTCTTT
>.|.|TRBV2|TRBJ1-1
CASSEDSRLNTEAFF
TGTGCCAGCAGTGAGGACAGCCGGTTGAACACTGAAGCTTTCTTT
>.|.|TRBV12-3/TRBV12-4|TRBJ1-3
CASSLVGAGNTIYF
TGTGCCAGCAGTTTAGTGGGGGCTGGAAACACCATATATTTT
>.|few|TRBV11-3|TRBJ2-1
CASVSFGRGTRNEQFF
TGTGCCAGCGTTTCCTTCGGTCGGGGGACGCGAAATGAGCAGTTCTTC
>TRBD2|.|TRBV12-3/TRBV12-4|TRBJ2-1
CASTPAGGAYNEQFF
TGTGCCAGCACCCCCGCCGGGGGGGCTTACAATGAGCAGTTCTTC
>.|.|TRBV20-1|TRBJ1-1
CSASRGDTEAFF
TGCAGTGCTAGTAGGGGGGATACTGAAGCTTTCTTT
>.|.|TRBV7-2|TRBJ1-1
CASSLALIGEGNTEAFF
TGTGCCAGCAGCTTAGCGCTAATTGGGGAGGGCAACACTGAAGCTTTCTTT
>TRBD1|few|TRBV5-1|TRBJ1-6
CASSLQPGQDNSPLHF
TGCGCCAGCAGCTTGCAGCCGGGACAGGATAATTCACCCCTCCACTTT
>.|.|TRBV7-9|TRBJ1-1
CASSRGPTYTEAFF
TGTGCCAGCAGCAGGGGACCCACGTACACTGAAGCTTTCTTT
>.|.|TRBV12-3/TRBV12-4|TRBJ2-1
CASSHTSYNEQFF
TGTGCCAGCAGTCATACTAGCTACAATGAGCAGTTCTTC
>TRBD1|many|TRBV10-3|TRBJ1-5
CAIRGDSLSNQPQHF
TGTGCCATCAGGGGGGACAGCCTAAGCAATCAGCCCCAGCATTTT
>.|.|TRBV2|TRBJ1-3
CASTTPGGFGNTIYF
TGTGCCAGCACCACACCGGGGGGCTTTGGAAACACCATATATTTT
>.|.|TRBV20-1|TRBJ1-3
CSARGAGASGNTIYF
TGCAGTGCTAGGGGGGCCGGAGCCTCTGGAAACACCATATATTTT
>.|few|TRBV4-1|TRBJ1-1
CASSQDSGTGTGAFF
TGCGCCAGCAGCCAAGATTCGGGCACCGGGACTGGGGCTTTCTTT
>.|.|TRBV13|TRBJ2-3
CASGPGGTDTQYF
TGTGCCAGCGGCCCCGGGGGCACAGATACGCAGTATTTT
>.|few|TRBV11-2|TRBJ2-7
CASSLGQGRDEQYF
TGTGCCAGCAGCTTAGGGCAGGGGAGGGACGAGCAGTACTTC
>.|.|TRBV12-3/TRBV12-4|TRBJ1-2
CASSLRAGDGYTF
TGTGCCAGCAGTTTAAGGGCAGGGGATGGCTACACCTTC
>.|.|TRBV6-1|TRBJ2-1
CASRAGHPRDEQFF
TGTGCCAGCAGAGCGGGACACCCTCGGGATGAGCAGTTCTTC
>.|many|TRBV25-1|TRBJ1-4
CASSGGVDEKLFF
TGTGCCAGCAGTGGCGGAGTGGATGAAAAACTGTTTTTT
>TRBD1|few|TRBV20-1|TRBJ1-2
CSARMDRGPQIYGYTF
TGCAGTGCTAGAATGGACAGGGGCCCCCAGATCTATGGCTACACCTTC
>.|few|TRBV5-1|TRBJ1-1
CASSLVAANTEAFF
TGCGCCAGCAGCTTGGTCGCCGCGAACACTGAAGCTTTCTTT
>TRBD1|.|TRBV5-1|TRBJ1-2
CASSPGPNRGLSYGYTF
TGCGCCAGCAGCCCCGGCCCCAACAGGGGACTTAGCTATGGCTACACCTTC
>TRBD1|few|TRBV2|TRBJ2-7
CASTLGTAYEQYF
TGTGCCAGCACACTAGGGACAGCCTACGAGCAGTACTTC
>.|.|TRBV7-2|TRBJ2-1
CASSLDRMSYNEQFF
TGTGCCAGCAGTCTAGACAGGATGTCCTACAATGAGCAGTTCTTC
>.|few|TRBV12-3/TRBV12-4|TRBJ2-5
CASSFAGQRETQYF
TGTGCCAGCAGTTTTGCCGGACAGAGGGAGACCCAGTACTTC
>TRBD2|few|TRBV5-6|TRBJ2-5
CASSTGLSGGQQETQYF
TGTGCCAGCAGCACGGGTCTAAGCGGGGGCCAGCAAGAGACCCAGTACTTC
>.|.|TRBV12-3/TRBV12-4|TRBJ2-3
CASSPRGPGVGASTDTQYF
TGTGCCAGCAGCCCCCGAGGCCCAGGGGTCGGGGCTAGCACAGATACGCAGTATTTT
>.|few|TRBV7-9|TRBJ1-5
CASSLDGGDQPQHF
TGTGCCAGCAGCTTGGACGGAGGGGATCAGCCCCAGCATTTT
>.|.|TRBV11-2|TRBJ2-1
CASSLVRDSSSYNEQFF
TGTGCCAGCAGCTTAGTACGCGACAGTAGCTCCTACAATGAGCAGTTCTTC
>.|.|TRBV7-6|TRBJ2-2
CASSLSRGSTGTGELFF
TGTGCCAGCAGCTTAAGTCGGGGGTCCACAGGGACCGGGGAGCTGTTTTTT
>.|.|TRBV11-3|TRBJ1-6
CASSLDLGSGNSPLHF
TGTGCCAGCAGCTTAGATTTGGGGTCCGGGAATTCACCCCTCCACTTT
>.|few|TRBV4-2|TRBJ2-7
CASSQGGGSTYEQYF
TGTGCCAGCAGCCAGGGGGGCGGGAGTACCTACGAGCAGTACTTC
>TRBD1|.|TRBV9|TRBJ1-5
CASSVDADRNQPQHF
TGTGCCAGCAGCGTAGATGCGGACAGGAATCAGCCCCAGCATTTT
>TRBD1|many|TRBV12-3/TRBV12-4|TRBJ1-1
CASSSYLGQMNTEAFF
TGTGCCAGCAGTTCCTATCTGGGACAGATGAACACTGAAGCTTTCTTT
>.|.|TRBV7-2|TRBJ2-3
CASSALSDTQYF
TGTGCCAGCAGCGCCCTCAGTGATACGCAGTATTTT
>.|.|TRBV19|TRBJ1-2
CASSIVGRHYGYTF
TGTGCCAGTAGTATAGTTGGCAGGCACTATGGCTACACCTTC
>.|.|TRBV6-6|TRBJ2-7
CASSYSRDSYYEQYF
TGTGCCAGCAGTTACTCGAGAGACAGTTACTACGAGCAGTACTTC
>TRBD2|.|TRBV2|TRBJ2-1
CAIAIGLAGGNNEQFF
TGTGCCATCGCAATAGGACTAGCGGGGGGAAACAATGAGCAGTTCTTC
>.|few|TRBV9|TRBJ2-3
CASSVEDRTYTQYF
TGTGCCAGCAGCGTAGAGGACCGAACGTATACGCAGTATTTT
>TRBD1|.|TRBV9|TRBJ1-2
CASSVGGGTGHYGYTF
TGTGCCAGCAGCGTAGGTGGGGGGACAGGGCACTATGGCTACACCTTC
>TRBD1|.|TRBV29-1|TRBJ2-5
CSVAGTGASDGTQYF
TGCAGCGTTGCCGGGACAGGGGCCTCAGACGGGACCCAGTACTTC
>.|few|TRBV12-3/TRBV12-4|TRBJ1-1
CASSPQTPEAFF
TGTGCCAGCAGCCCCCAAACCCCTGAAGCTTTCTTT
>.|few|TRBV9|TRBJ2-5
CASSVAPSETQYF
TGTGCCAGCAGCGTAGCCCCCTCGGAGACCCAGTACTTC
>TRBD2|few|TRBV24-1|TRBJ2-3
CATSEPGGRADTQYF
TGTGCCACCAGTGAGCCGGGGGGGCGGGCAGATACGCAGTATTTT
>TRBD2|.|TRBV7-3|TRBJ2-1
CASSAGTSGIRSYNEQFF
TGTGCCAGTTCAGCCGGGACTAGCGGGATAAGGTCCTACAATGAGCAGTTCTTC
>TRBD2|.|TRBV7-2|TRBJ2-4
CASSSLGLAGFVANIQYF
TGTGCCAGCAGCTCACTGGGACTAGCGGGTTTCGTGGCAAACATTCAGTACTTC
>TRBD1|few|TRBV12-3/TRBV12-4|TRBJ2-5
CASRTGVRETQYF
TGTGCCAGCCGGACAGGGGTCCGGGAGACCCAGTACTTC
>.|many|TRBV6-6|TRBJ2-1
CASGIRVDEQFF
TGTGCCAGCGGAATTAGAGTGGATGAGCAGTTCTTC
>TRBD1|many|TRBV12-3/TRBV12-4|TRBJ1-1
CASSGQGGNTEAFF
TGTGCCAGCAGCGGACAGGGAGGGAACACTGAAGCTTTCTTT
>TRBD1|.|TRBV4-1|TRBJ2-7
CASSQRTGGFEQYF
TGCGCCAGCAGCCAGAGGACAGGGGGCTTCGAGCAGTACTTC